Listed below are T cell receptor beta chains from one sample, sequenced in a study of blood T cell repertoires in COVID-19. Some clones are missing from TCRdb's copy, which holds only in-frame ones; the method was immunoSEQ multiplex PCR. The data show tens of thousands of clones, just over 85% seen once. Sample: peripheral blood. These TCRs come from a man aged 70-80 years with active or convalescent COVID-19. CDR3s include the opening cysteine and the closing phenylalanine or tryptophan. D genes are given only for firm matches. Clone size, where shown, is once, few, many, or a class for clones that have expanded.

CASSLEFGTGEWEQYF	TGTGCCAGCAGCTTAGAATTCGGGACAGGGGAATGGGAGCAGTACTTC	once	TRBJ2-7	TRBV7-9	TRBD1
CASITTGYSNQPQHF	TGTGCCAGTATTACGACAGGATATAGCAATCAGCCCCAGCATTTT	-	TRBJ1-5	TRBV19	-
CASNGGGRTEAFF	TGTGCCAGCAATGGAGGGGGCCGGACTGAAGCTTTCTTT	-	TRBJ1-1	TRBV28	TRBD1
CASSYDRSGAKNIQYF	TGTGCCAGCAGTTACGACAGGTCCGGCGCCAAAAACATTCAGTACTTC	-	TRBJ2-4	TRBV6-2/TRBV6-3	-
CASSERREGPNEQFF	TGCGCCAGCAGTGAGAGGCGGGAGGGCCCCAATGAGCAGTTCTTC	once	TRBJ2-1	TRBV10-1	TRBD2
CASSSGAGEQYF	TGTGCCAGCAGCTCCGGAGCTGGCGAGCAGTACTTC	-	TRBJ2-7	TRBV7-9	-
CASSTLGGRLQPQHF	TGTGCCAGCAGTACCCTCGGGGGGCGCCTTCAGCCCCAGCATTTT	few	TRBJ1-5	TRBV6-5	-
CASSDTRTGGSDTQYF	TGTGCCAGCAGTGACACCCGGACAGGGGGCTCAGATACGCAGTATTTT	-	TRBJ2-3	TRBV6-4	TRBD1
CATYRVWGTEAFF	TGTGCCACATACAGGGTATGGGGCACTGAAGCTTTCTTT	-	TRBJ1-1	TRBV6-5	-
CAWSVRGTVHQPQHF	TGTGCCTGGAGTGTACGGGGGACAGTCCATCAGCCCCAGCATTTT	-	TRBJ1-5	TRBV30	TRBD1
CASSLSGGHSEAFF	TGTGCCAGCAGTTTATCGGGTGGACACAGTGAAGCTTTCTTT	few	TRBJ1-1	TRBV28	-
CASSVGSGTYEQYF	TGTGCCAGCAGCGTAGGTTCGGGTACCTACGAGCAGTACTTC	-	TRBJ2-7	TRBV9	-
CASSYGGGNTIYF	TGTGCCAGCAGTTACGGCGGTGGAAACACCATATATTTT	-	TRBJ1-3	TRBV6-5	-
CASSRGIGPNNEKLFF	TGCGCCAGCAGCCGGGGCATAGGACCGAATAATGAAAAACTGTTTTTT	once	TRBJ1-4	TRBV4-1	-
CASSPLPAGGPGGELFF	TGTGCCAGCTCACCACTGCCAGCGGGAGGGCCCGGCGGGGAGCTGTTTTTT	-	TRBJ2-2	TRBV18	TRBD2
CACRVGANTEAFF	TGTGCCTGCAGGGTAGGGGCGAACACTGAAGCTTTCTTT	-	TRBJ1-1	TRBV30	-
CAISESWTGAEEKLFF	TGTGCCATCAGTGAGTCCTGGACAGGGGCAGAAGAAAAACTGTTTTTT	few	TRBJ1-4	TRBV10-3	TRBD1
CARIITDHRNTIYF	TGTGCCCGAATTATTACTGATCATCGAAACACCATATATTTT	-	TRBJ1-3	TRBV30	-
CASSLGSEGLSTGELFF	TGTGCCAGCAGCTTAGGAAGTGAGGGCCTAAGCACCGGGGAGCTGTTTTTT	few	TRBJ2-2	TRBV13	-
CASSSSGRGDEQYF	TGTGCCAGCAGTTCTAGCGGGAGAGGGGACGAGCAGTACTTC	-	TRBJ2-7	TRBV6-6	TRBD2
CASSLGARATGELFF	TGTGCCAGCAGTTTAGGGGCCAGGGCCACCGGGGAGCTGTTTTTT	few	TRBJ2-2	TRBV28	-
CASRGQGSSYEQYF	TGCGCCAGCAGGGGACAGGGGAGCTCCTACGAGCAGTACTTC	-	TRBJ2-7	TRBV5-1	TRBD1
CASSLGGAFNEQFF	TGTGCCAGCAGTTTAGGGGGGGCCTTTAATGAGCAGTTCTTC	-	TRBJ2-1	TRBV27	-
CASSSQRGTIYF	TGTGCCAGCAGCTCACAACGAGGCACCATATATTTT	once	TRBJ1-3	TRBV7-3	-
CASSLIGSNSPLHF	TGTGCCAGCAGCTTAATTGGGAGCAATTCACCCCTCCACTTT	-	TRBJ1-6	TRBV9	-
CASSYGGGGDYGYTF	TGTGCCAGCAGTTATGGGGGCGGGGGCGACTATGGCTACACCTTC	-	TRBJ1-2	TRBV6-5	-
CASSKTTGAHPQNTEAFF	TGTGCCAGCAGCAAAACGACAGGAGCCCACCCACAGAACACTGAAGCTTTCTTT	-	TRBJ1-1	TRBV28	-
CASSQREDQGYEQYF	TGTGCCAGCTCCCAGCGGGAGGACCAGGGCTACGAGCAGTACTTC	-	TRBJ2-7	TRBV6-5	TRBD2
CASRDRWGNTEAFF	TGTGCCAGCAGAGACAGGTGGGGGAACACTGAAGCTTTCTTT	-	TRBJ1-1	TRBV6-5	-
CASSLRTGGNEQFF	TGCGCCAGCAGCCTGAGGACAGGGGGCAATGAGCAGTTCTTC	-	TRBJ2-1	TRBV4-1	TRBD1
CSVKTGTGSFEAFF	TGCAGCGTTAAGACCGGGACAGGGAGCTTTGAAGCTTTCTTT	-	TRBJ1-1	TRBV29-1	TRBD1
CASSLVGRGYTF	TGTGCCAGCAGCTTGGTGGGGAGAGGCTACACCTTC	-	TRBJ1-2	TRBV5-6	-
CASSQRGITGGWSQEKLFF	TGTGCCAGCAGCCAAAGGGGTATAACAGGGGGCTGGTCGCAGGAAAAACTGTTTTTT	-	TRBJ1-4	TRBV3-1/TRBV3-2	TRBD1
CAWSLRDTQYF	TGTGCCTGGAGTCTTAGAGATACGCAGTATTTT	once	TRBJ2-3	TRBV30	-
CASSQDRTGAEGNNEQFF	TGTGCCAGCAGCCAAGACAGGACAGGGGCTGAGGGCAACAATGAGCAGTTCTTC	few	TRBJ2-1	TRBV3-1/TRBV3-2	TRBD1
CASSLWSQETQYF	TGTGCCAGCAGCTTATGGAGTCAAGAGACCCAGTACTTC	-	TRBJ2-5	TRBV5-6	-
CASSPEARRGGYTF	TGTGCCAGCTCACCGGAGGCGCGTCGGGGTGGCTACACCTTC	-	TRBJ1-2	TRBV18	-
CASSKGGRVFSNEQFF	TGCGCCAGCAGCAAGGGCGGGAGGGTTTTTTCGAATGAGCAGTTCTTC	once	TRBJ2-1	TRBV5-1	TRBD2
CASSLVQGAPAFF	TGTGCCAGCAGCTTAGTACAGGGGGCTCCGGCTTTCTTT	-	TRBJ1-1	TRBV7-9	TRBD1
CASSSRQGGEKLFF	TGTGCCAGCAGCAGTCGACAGGGAGGAGAAAAACTGTTTTTT	-	TRBJ1-4	TRBV7-9	TRBD1
CATKGGTEQFF	TGTGCCACAAAGGGCGGGACTGAGCAGTTCTTC	-	TRBJ2-1	TRBV6-5	-